This passage covers 24 T cell receptor beta chains from one sample sequenced in a study of cytomegalovirus exposure and HLA in healthy donors. The PCR used 60 Vbeta and 13 Jbeta primers. The repertoire was sequenced with immunoSEQ multiplex PCR; TCRdb's copy has only in-frame clones and lacks some. Of tens of thousands of clones detected, 70% to 75% appear once; the ten largest clones hold around 6.4%. Source material: PBMCs. Receptors originate from a woman aged 45-65 years in good health and CMV-seropositive.

This chain joins TRBV18 and TRBJ1-4, with 7 bases that match TRBD1. After removal of 6 bases from V and 3 bases from J, the junction contained 7 bases not matched to a gene. This CDR3 contains 15 residues. Germline CDR1 reads KGHSH; CDR2 reads LQKENI. The CDR3 sequence: CASSQQGSANEKLFF. Written as DNA, the CDR3 is TGTGCCAGCTCCCAACAGGGGTCGGCTAATGAAAAACTGTTTTTT.

V usage is TRBV6-1 and J usage is TRBJ2-3, with D maybe TRBD2 (5 bases). From germline, CDR1 is MNHNS and CDR2 SASEGT. This CDR3 comprises 15 residues. V lost 5 bases and J lost 4, with 16 bases in between. CDR3 in DNA: TGTGCCAGCAGTCCAGCGGCTGGAACCCCAGATACGCAGTATTTT. Its translation: CASSPAAGTPDTQYF.

The chain has TRBV29-1 and TRBJ2-2; no clear D. CDR3 length equals 12 residues. CDR1 and CDR2 (germline): SQVTM, ANQGSEA. V was clipped by 4 bases and J by 4 bases, with 7 bases between them. DNA of the CDR3: TGCAGCGTTGGCCAGATCACCGGGGAGCTGTTTTTT. This translates into CSVGQITGELFF.

This clone was counted between two and nine times. V and J are TRBV19 and TRBJ1-1, with TRBD1 as a possible D gene (5 bases). With 5 bases removed from V and 4 bases from J, the gap between germline ends came to 11 bases. This CDR3 is built from 13 residues. Per germline, CDR1 LNHDA and CDR2 SQIVND (reference sequence). CDR3 sequence (DNA): TGTGCCAGTAGTTTGGGGGGTCGCACTGAAGCTTTCTTT. Translation: CASSLGGRTEAFF.

Notes on this clone: An end of the junction does not agree with germline; a read error may underlie this. The chain uses TRBV2 and TRBJ2-7; the D is unclear. Germline values: CDR1 SNHLY, CDR2 FYNNEI. This CDR3 has 15 residues. CDR3 in amino acids: CASREVPRMAYEQYF. CDR3 coding DNA: TGTGCCAGCAGGGAAGTACCCAGGATGGCCTACGAGCAGTACTTC. Drawing the rest from reference TRBV2 and TRBJ2-7, the complete variable domain is EPEVTQTPSHQVTQMGQEVILRCVPISNHLYFYWYRQILGQKVEFLVSFYNNEISEKSEIFDDQFSVERPDGSNFTLKIRSTKLEDSAMYFCASREVPRMAYEQYFGPGTRLTVT.

The V gene is TRBV29-1, the J gene TRBJ2-5; possible D gene TRBD2, 5 bases. The closer fit of TRBJ2-7 to the DNA end suggests the J call may be wrong. Germline CDR1 SQVTM, CDR2 ANQGSEA. The CDR3 runs to 14 residues. CDR3 protein: CSVVEADFSYEQYF. The CDR3 DNA is TGCAGCGTTGTGGAGGCAGACTTTTCCTACGAGCAGTACTTC.

V and J are TRBV19 and TRBJ2-2; 9 bases align to TRBD2. The germline V gene has CDR1 LNHDA and CDR2 SQIVND (reference sequence). There are 15 residues in the CDR3. V lost 3 bases, J lost 5 bases, and 4 bases stayed unmatched. The CDR3 nucleotides read TGTGCCAGTAGTATGGTTAGCGGGAGTACCGGGGAGCTGTTTTTT. Amino acid sequence: CASSMVSGSTGELFF.

This clone was counted a single time. The V call is TRBV7-2, the J call TRBJ2-7; D may be TRBD2 (5 bases). The germline V gene has CDR1 SGHTA and CDR2 FQGNSA. The CDR3 spans 14 residues. Deletions cut 2 bases from V and 3 bases from J, with 11 bases between. The CDR3 DNA follows: TGTGCCAGCAGCTTAATCGGGGTAATCTACGAGCAGTACTTC. Its protein is CASSLIGVIYEQYF.

This clone has at least ten counts. The chain employs TRBV7-9 and TRBJ1-1; D remains unclear. V lost 4 bases, J lost 11 bases, and 14 bases lay in between. This CDR3 is 12 amino acids long. The germline V gene encodes CDR1 SEHNR and CDR2 FQNEAQ (reference sequence). The CDR3 coding sequence is TGTGCCAGCAGCTCCAGTCTCGGGAACGCTTTCTTT. Its translation: CASSSSLGNAFF.

The V gene is TRBV19, the J gene TRBJ1-3; D ambiguous. Germline values: CDR1 LNHDA, CDR2 SQIVND (reference sequence). V shed 2 bases and J shed 0 bases, with 8 bases lying between them. There are 15 residues in the CDR3. In DNA, the CDR3 is TGTGCCAGTAGTATACCAAACAGCTCTGGAAACACCATATATTTT. Protein sequence: CASSIPNSSGNTIYF.

The chain employs TRBV5-4 and TRBJ2-7; TRBD1 aligns across 8 bases. The CDR3 is 14 amino acids. From germline, CDR1 is SGHNT and CDR2 YYREEE (reference sequence). After removal of 2 bases from V and 3 bases from J, the junction contained 4 bases not matched to a gene. CDR3 DNA: TGTGCCAGCAGCTTTTATGGACAGGGCTACGAGCAGTACTTC. This sequence encodes CASSFYGQGYEQYF.

Judged by abundance, this clone is medium-sized (0.01 to 0.1%). The gene calls are TRBV19 and TRBJ1-3, with a tentative D call TRBD1 (5 bases). Trimming took off 4 bases at V and 2 bases at J, with 12 bases between the two ends. The CDR3 totals 15 residues. Germline CDR1 and CDR2: LNHDA and SQIVND (reference sequence). This chain's CDR3 is CASSNPGLAGNTIYF. In nucleotides, the CDR3 is TGTGCCAGTAGTAATCCAGGGCTGGCTGGAAACACCATATATTTT.

CDR3 sequence (DNA): TGTGCCAGCAGTTTCTTCCGGGACAGGGGTTATGGCTACACCTTC. It yields the protein CASSFFRDRGYGYTF. The V and J genes are TRBV28 and TRBJ1-2, with 10 bases lining up with TRBD1. The CDR3 sequence is 15 residues long. V lost 3 bases, J lost 5 bases, and 6 bases stayed unmatched. From germline, CDR1 is MDHEN and CDR2 SYDVKM.

CDR3 in DNA: TGTGCCAGCAGCTTTCTAGGACAGCGGGAGACCCAGTACTTC. Residues: CASSFLGQRETQYF. V is TRBV7-9 and J is TRBJ2-5, with D possibly being TRBD1 (6 bases). Germline V gene lookup returns CDR1 SEHNR and CDR2 FQNEAQ (reference sequence). The CDR3 runs 14 residues. Trimming took off 3 bases at V and 5 bases at J, with 13 bases between the two ends.

This chain joins TRBV29-1 and TRBJ2-1; TRBD2 matches at 8 bases. The V gene end was trimmed by 5 bases and the J gene end by 0 bases; junction bases not matched to a gene: 6. Germline CDR1 is SQVTM and CDR2 is ANQGSEA. This CDR3 region has 15 residues. For the CDR3, the DNA is TGCAGCGTTTCAATTCTAGCGGGCTCCTACAATGAGCAGTTCTTC. It yields the protein CSVSILAGSYNEQFF.

This chain's CDR3 is CASSGPTSGRETQYF. DNA for the CDR3: TGTGCCAGCAGCGGCCCGACTAGCGGGAGGGAGACCCAGTACTTC. V and J are TRBV5-4 and TRBJ2-5; 13 nucleotides match TRBD2. Germline CDR1 SGHNT, CDR2 YYREEE (reference sequence). Trimming at V came to 4 bases and at J to 5 bases, leaving 5 bases not matched to a gene. This CDR3 has 15 amino acids.

This clone was seen only once. The V and J genes are TRBV6-1 and TRBJ2-7; the D is unclear. CDR3 length: 14 residues. The ends were cut back, 2 bases at V and 2 bases at J, with 10 bases in the middle. Germline CDR1 and CDR2: MNHNS and SASEGT. The CDR3 sequence is CASSENPVAYEQYF. The CDR3 DNA reads as TGTGCCAGCAGTGAAAATCCAGTCGCCTACGAGCAGTACTTC.

This clone appeared a few times. The chain combines TRBV11-3 with TRBJ2-1; 14 bases align to TRBD2. The CDR3 runs to 14 residues. Losses at the gene ends were 4 bases for V and 9 bases for J; bases not matched to a gene: 2. The germline CDR1 and CDR2 sequences are SGHNT and YENEEA. Written as DNA, the CDR3 is TGTGCCAGCAGCTCCGGGACTAGCGGGAGTGAGCAGTTCTTC. This translates into CASSSGTSGSEQFF. The entire variable domain, with the rest obtained from reference TRBV11-3 and TRBJ2-1, is as follows: EAGVVQSPRYKIIEKKQPVAFWCNPISGHNTLYWYLQNLGQGPELLIRYENEEAVDDSQLPKDRFSAERLKGVDSTLKIQPAELGDSAVYLCASSSGTSGSEQFFGPGTRLTVL.

The chain combines TRBV7-2 with TRBJ2-3; 10 bases line up with TRBD1. V trimming: 5 bases; J trimming: 4 bases; junction bases outside the gene matches: 6. Germline CDR1 is SGHTA and CDR2 is FQGNSA. The length of the CDR3 is 15 residues. The chain's CDR3 is CASSPRGTGADTQYF. The CDR3 region has the DNA TGTGCCAGCAGCCCCCGGGGGACAGGGGCAGATACGCAGTATTTT.

The chain links TRBV7-3 to TRBJ2-1; TRBD2 agrees at 11 bases. Germline CDR1 SGHTA, CDR2 FQGTGA. The CDR3 loop spans 16 amino acids. Losses at the gene ends were 2 bases for V and 4 bases for J; bases not matched to a gene: 4. CDR3 nucleotide sequence: TGTGCCAGCAGCTTATATCGACTAGCGGGGTACAATGAGCAGTTCTTC. Protein: CASSLYRLAGYNEQFF.

This clone appeared once. V and J are TRBV6-6 and TRBJ1-5; 7 nucleotides match TRBD1. Germline assignment: CDR1 MNHNY and CDR2 SVGAGI (reference sequence). This CDR3 is 15 amino acids long. The V gene end was trimmed by 7 bases and the J gene end by 6 bases; junction bases not matched to a gene: 12. The CDR3 sequence: CASTRGQGVAQPQHF. The DNA for the CDR3 is TGTGCCAGCACAAGGGGGCAGGGGGTGGCTCAGCCCCAGCATTTT.

This clone is a singleton in its sample. The rearrangement uses TRBV5-5 and TRBJ2-7; TRBD1 aligns across 7 bases. CDR1 SGHKS and CDR2 YYEKEE come from the germline V gene (reference sequence). Losses at the gene ends were 4 bases for V and 0 bases for J; bases not matched to a gene: 4. The CDR3 covers 14 residues. CDR3 protein: CASSGGQSSYEQYF. For the CDR3, the DNA is TGTGCCAGCAGCGGGGGACAGTCCTCCTACGAGCAGTACTTC.

This clone showed up just a few times. This chain links TRBV11-2 with TRBJ1-5; TRBD1 agrees at 7 bases. Unmatched junction bases numbered 6, after V lost 3 bases and J lost 4 bases. CDR1 and CDR2 (germline): SGHAT, FQNNGV. The CDR3 has 15 residues. CDR3 amino acids: CASSLGNRGNQPQHF. In DNA, the CDR3 is TGTGCCAGCAGCTTGGGGAACAGGGGAAATCAGCCCCAGCATTTT.

This clone was picked up one time. The chain couples TRBV15 to TRBJ1-2; perhaps TRBD1 as D (5 bases). Trimming left V 4 bases short and J 10 bases short, with 19 bases between. The CDR3 has 14 residues. Germline V CDR1 and CDR2: LNHNV, YYDKDF (reference sequence). Here the CDR3 reads CATSIRRQGPFYTF. The CDR3 region has the DNA TGTGCCACCAGCATCCGCCGGCAGGGCCCATTCTACACCTTC.